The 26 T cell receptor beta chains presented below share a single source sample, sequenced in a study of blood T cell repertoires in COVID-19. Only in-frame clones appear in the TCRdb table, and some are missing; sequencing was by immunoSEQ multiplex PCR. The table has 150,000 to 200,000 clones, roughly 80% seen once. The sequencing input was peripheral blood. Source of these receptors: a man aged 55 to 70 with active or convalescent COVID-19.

The CDR3 loop reads CASGRNQPQHF. Written as DNA, the CDR3 is TGTGCCAGCGGGCGCAATCAGCCCCAGCATTTT. The rearrangement joins TRBV27 to TRBJ1-5; D ambiguous. Trimming removed 8 bases at V and 2 bases at J, with 4 bases between. The CDR3 contains 11 residues. Per the germline V gene, CDR1 is MNHEY and CDR2 is SMNVEV (reference sequence).

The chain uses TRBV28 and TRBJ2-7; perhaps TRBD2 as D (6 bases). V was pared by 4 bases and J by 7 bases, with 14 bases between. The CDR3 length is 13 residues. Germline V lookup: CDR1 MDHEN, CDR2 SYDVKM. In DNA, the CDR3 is TGTGCCAGCAGTTCGGGACTCCTCAAGGAGCAGTACTTC. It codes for CASSSGLLKEQYF.

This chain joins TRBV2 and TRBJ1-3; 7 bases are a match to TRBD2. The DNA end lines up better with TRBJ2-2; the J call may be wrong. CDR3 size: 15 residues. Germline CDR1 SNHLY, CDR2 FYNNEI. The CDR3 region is CASSEIGRGTGELFF. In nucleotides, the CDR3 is TGTGCCAGCAGTGAAATAGGGAGGGGCACCGGGGAGCTGTTTTTT.

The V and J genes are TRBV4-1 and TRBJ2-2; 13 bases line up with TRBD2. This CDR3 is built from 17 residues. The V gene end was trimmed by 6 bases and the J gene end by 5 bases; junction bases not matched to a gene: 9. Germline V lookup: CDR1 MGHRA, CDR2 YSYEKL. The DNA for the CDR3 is TGCGCCAGCAGACCCGGACTAGCGGGAGAGTGGACCGGGGAGCTGTTTTTT. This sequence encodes CASRPGLAGEWTGELFF.

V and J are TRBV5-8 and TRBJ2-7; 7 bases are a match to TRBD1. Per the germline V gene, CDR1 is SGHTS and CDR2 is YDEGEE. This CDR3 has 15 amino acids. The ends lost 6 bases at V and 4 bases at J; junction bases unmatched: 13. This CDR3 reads CASILLIGTAYEQYF. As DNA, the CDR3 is TGTGCCAGCATCCTTTTAATAGGGACAGCATACGAGCAGTACTTC.

The CDR3: CAISESMGQNQPQHF. CDR3 nucleotides: TGTGCCATCAGTGAGTCGATGGGGCAGAATCAGCCCCAGCATTTT. V gene TRBV10-3 combines with J gene TRBJ1-5, with D possibly TRBD1 on 5 matching bases. The germline V and J ends were trimmed by 0 bases and 4 bases, with 10 bases remaining between them. Germline loops: CDR1 ENHRY, CDR2 SYGVKD. This CDR3 has 15 amino acids.

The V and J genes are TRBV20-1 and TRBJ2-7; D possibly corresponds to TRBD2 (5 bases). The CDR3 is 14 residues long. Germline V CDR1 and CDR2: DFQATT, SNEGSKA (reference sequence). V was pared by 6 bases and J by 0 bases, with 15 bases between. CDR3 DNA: TGCAGTGCCAGTCCTCCGGGGAGCTCCTACGAGCAGTACTTC. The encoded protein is CSASPPGSSYEQYF.

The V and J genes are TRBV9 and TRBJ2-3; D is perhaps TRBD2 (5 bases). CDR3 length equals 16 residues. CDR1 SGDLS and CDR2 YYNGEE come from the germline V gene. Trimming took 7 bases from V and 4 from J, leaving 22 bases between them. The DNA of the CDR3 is TGTGCCAGCTGCGCACGGGTCGGCGGGTGTGCAGATACGCAGTATTTT. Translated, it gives CASCARVGGCADTQYF.

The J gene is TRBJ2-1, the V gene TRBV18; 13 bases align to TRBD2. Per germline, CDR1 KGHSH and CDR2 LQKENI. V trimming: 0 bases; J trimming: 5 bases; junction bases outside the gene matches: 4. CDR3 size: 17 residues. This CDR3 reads CASSPPGLAGLHNEQFF. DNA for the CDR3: TGTGCCAGCTCACCACCGGGACTAGCGGGGCTACACAATGAGCAGTTCTTC.

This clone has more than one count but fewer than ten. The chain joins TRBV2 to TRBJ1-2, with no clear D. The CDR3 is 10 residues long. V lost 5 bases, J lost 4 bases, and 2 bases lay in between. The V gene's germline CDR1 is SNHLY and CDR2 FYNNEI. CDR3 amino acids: CASSLYGYTF. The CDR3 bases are TGTGCCAGCAGTCTCTATGGCTACACCTTC.

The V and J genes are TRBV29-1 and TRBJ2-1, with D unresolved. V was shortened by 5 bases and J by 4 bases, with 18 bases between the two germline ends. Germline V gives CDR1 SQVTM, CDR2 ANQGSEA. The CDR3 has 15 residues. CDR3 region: CSVLEETFIYNEQFF. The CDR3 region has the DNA TGCAGCGTTCTTGAGGAGACTTTCATTTACAATGAGCAGTTCTTC.

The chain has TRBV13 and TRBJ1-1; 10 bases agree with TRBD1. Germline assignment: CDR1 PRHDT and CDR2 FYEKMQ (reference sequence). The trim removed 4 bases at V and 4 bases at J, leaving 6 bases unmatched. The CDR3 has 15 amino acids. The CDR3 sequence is CASSSGQGTGTEAFF. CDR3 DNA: TGTGCCAGCAGCTCGGGACAGGGGACGGGCACTGAAGCTTTCTTT. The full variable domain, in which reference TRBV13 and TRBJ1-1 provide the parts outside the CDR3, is AAGVIQSPRHLIKEKRETATLKCYPIPRHDTVYWYQQGPGQDPQFLISFYEKMQSDKGSIPDRFSAQQFSDYHSELNMSSLELGDSALYFCASSSGQGTGTEAFFGQGTRLTVV.

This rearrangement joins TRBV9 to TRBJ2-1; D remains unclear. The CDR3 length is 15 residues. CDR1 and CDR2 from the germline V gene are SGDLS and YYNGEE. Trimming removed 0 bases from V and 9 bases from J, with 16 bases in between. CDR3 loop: CASSVAGILAGEQFF. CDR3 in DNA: TGTGCCAGCAGCGTAGCCGGCATCCTCGCAGGTGAGCAGTTCTTC.

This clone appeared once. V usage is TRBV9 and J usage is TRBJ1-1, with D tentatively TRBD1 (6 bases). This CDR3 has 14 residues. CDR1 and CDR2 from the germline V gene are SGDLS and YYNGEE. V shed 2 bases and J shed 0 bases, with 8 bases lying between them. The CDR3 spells CASSVRQVNTEAFF. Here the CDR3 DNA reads TGTGCCAGCAGCGTTCGACAGGTGAACACTGAAGCTTTCTTT.

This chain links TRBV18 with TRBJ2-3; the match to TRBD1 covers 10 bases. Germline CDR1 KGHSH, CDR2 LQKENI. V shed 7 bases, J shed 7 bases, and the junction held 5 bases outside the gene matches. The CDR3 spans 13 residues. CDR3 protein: CASLTGGLNTQYF. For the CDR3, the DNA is TGTGCCAGCTTGACAGGGGGCCTAAATACGCAGTATTTT.

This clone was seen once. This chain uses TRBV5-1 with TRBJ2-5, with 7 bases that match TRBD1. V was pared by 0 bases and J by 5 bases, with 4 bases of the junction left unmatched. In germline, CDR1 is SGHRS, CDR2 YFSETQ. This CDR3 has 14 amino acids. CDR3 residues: CASSLGQGPETQYF. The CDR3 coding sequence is TGCGCCAGCAGCTTGGGACAGGGCCCGGAGACCCAGTACTTC.

CDR3 nucleotide sequence: TGTGCCAGCAGCCAACCGGTCCCTCACAGGGGCCCTAGCAATCAGCCCCAGCATTTT. It encodes CASSQPVPHRGPSNQPQHF. V gene TRBV3-1 (or the pseudogene TRBV3-2) combines with J gene TRBJ1-5; 7 nucleotides line up with TRBD1. The CDR3 loop spans 19 amino acids. The germline CDR1 and CDR2 sequences are LGHDT and YNNKEL (reference sequence). Trimming cost V 2 bases and J 0 bases; bases outside gene matches: 13.

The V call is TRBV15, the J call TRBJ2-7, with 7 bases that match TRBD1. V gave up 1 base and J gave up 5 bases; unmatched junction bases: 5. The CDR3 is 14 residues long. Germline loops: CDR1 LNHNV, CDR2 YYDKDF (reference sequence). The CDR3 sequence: CATSRVGQAHEQYF. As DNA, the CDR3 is TGTGCCACCAGCAGAGTCGGACAGGCACACGAGCAGTACTTC.

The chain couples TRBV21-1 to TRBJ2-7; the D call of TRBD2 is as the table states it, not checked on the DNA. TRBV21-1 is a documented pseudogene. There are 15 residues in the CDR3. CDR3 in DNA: TGTGCCAGCAGCACCCCGGCCCGGACTATTTACGAGCAGTACTTC. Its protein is CASSTPARTIYEQYF.

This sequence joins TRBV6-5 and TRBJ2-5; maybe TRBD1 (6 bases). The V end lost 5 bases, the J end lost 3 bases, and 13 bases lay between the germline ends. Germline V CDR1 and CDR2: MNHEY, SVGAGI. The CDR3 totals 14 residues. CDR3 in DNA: TGTGCCAGCAGTCCTACAGGGATTAAAGAGACCCAGTACTTC. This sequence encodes CASSPTGIKETQYF.

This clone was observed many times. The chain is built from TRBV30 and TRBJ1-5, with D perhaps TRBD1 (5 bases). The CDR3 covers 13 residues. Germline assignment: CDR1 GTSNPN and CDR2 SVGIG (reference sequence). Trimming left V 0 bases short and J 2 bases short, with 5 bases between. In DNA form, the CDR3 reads TGTGCCTGGAGTGTAGGGGGCAATCAGCCCCAGCATTTT. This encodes CAWSVGGNQPQHF.

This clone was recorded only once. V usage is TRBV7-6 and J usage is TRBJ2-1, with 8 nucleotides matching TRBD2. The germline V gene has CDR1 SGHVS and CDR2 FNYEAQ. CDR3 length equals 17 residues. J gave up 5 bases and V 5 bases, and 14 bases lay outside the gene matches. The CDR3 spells CASSPQPGGRRNNEQFF. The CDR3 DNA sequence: TGTGCCAGCAGCCCTCAGCCGGGCGGGAGGAGGAACAATGAGCAGTTCTTC.

In nucleotides, the CDR3 is TGTGCCAGCAGCCCAAGGGTGACTAGCGGTACCTCCTACAATGAGCAGTTCTTC. Amino acids: CASSPRVTSGTSYNEQFF. J is TRBJ2-1 and V is TRBV7-3; 9 nucleotides align to TRBD2. V gave up 5 bases and J gave up 0 bases; unmatched junction bases: 11. The CDR3 extends over 18 amino acids. The germline CDR1 and CDR2 sequences are SGHTA and FQGTGA.

As DNA, the CDR3 is TGTGCCAGCAGTTTAACTTGGGCTAGCGGTGGCGGGGAGCTGTTTTTT. Its translation is CASSLTWASGGGELFF. The chain employs TRBV27 and TRBJ2-2; 7 nucleotides line up with TRBD2. The CDR3 runs 16 residues. Germline V gives CDR1 MNHEY, CDR2 SMNVEV (reference sequence). Trimming cost V 2 bases and J 7 bases; bases outside gene matches: 10.

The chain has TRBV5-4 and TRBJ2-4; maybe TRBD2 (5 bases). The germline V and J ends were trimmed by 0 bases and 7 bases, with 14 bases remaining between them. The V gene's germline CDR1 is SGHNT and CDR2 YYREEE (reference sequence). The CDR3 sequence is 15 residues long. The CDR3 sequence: CASSLGGAVMNIQYF. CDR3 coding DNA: TGTGCCAGCAGCTTGGGAGGAGCGGTCATGAACATTCAGTACTTC. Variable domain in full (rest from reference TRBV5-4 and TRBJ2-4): ETGVTQSPTHLIKTRGQQVTLRCSSQSGHNTVSWYQQALGQGPQFIFQYYREEENGRGNFPPRFSGLQFPNYSSELNVNALELDDSALYLCASSLGGAVMNIQYFGAGTRLSVL.

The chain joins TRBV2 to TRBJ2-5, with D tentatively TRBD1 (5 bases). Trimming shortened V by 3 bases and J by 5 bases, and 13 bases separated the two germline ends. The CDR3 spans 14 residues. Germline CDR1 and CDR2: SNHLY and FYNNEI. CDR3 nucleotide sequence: TGTGCCAGCAGTGAGTTAGGTTCAGGGGAGACCCAGTACTTC. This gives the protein CASSELGSGETQYF.